Below are 23 T cell receptor beta chains sequenced from a single sample in a study of PD-L1 blockade in urothelial cancer. The method was immunoSEQ multiplex PCR; TCRdb's version includes in-frame clones alone and lacks a portion of them. The sample has around 130,000 clones, approximately 88% seen once. Time point: pretreatment peripheral blood. The source material was PBMCs, sampled around atezolizumab (anti-PD-L1) treatment. The origin of the receptors is a man aged 50-59 years with urothelial cancer.

A single count supports this clone. The chain carries TRBV28 and TRBJ2-1, with a tentative D call TRBD1 (5 bases). V lost 2 bases to trimming and J lost 6 bases, with 20 bases between them. CDR1 is MDHEN and CDR2 is SYDVKM in the germline V gene. CDR3 size: 17 residues. The CDR3 is CASSLPQAGIGVNEQFF. As DNA, the CDR3 is TGTGCCAGCAGTTTACCCCAGGCAGGGATAGGGGTCAATGAGCAGTTCTTC.

The chain uses TRBV5-1 and TRBJ2-5, with TRBD1 matching 8 bases. The germline CDR1 and CDR2 sequences are SGHRS and YFSETQ. There are 18 residues in the CDR3. Trimming took 4 bases from V and 4 from J; bases not matched to a gene: 18. CDR3 residues: CASSRRQGPVSTVETQYF. DNA of the CDR3: TGCGCCAGCAGCCGGAGACAGGGGCCCGTTTCAACTGTAGAGACCCAGTACTTC.

CDR3 DNA sequence: TGTGCCAGTAGTGCCAGGGACAGGGGAATCGGTCAGCCCCAGCATTTT. It yields the protein CASSARDRGIGQPQHF. The chain is built from TRBV19 and TRBJ1-5; 10 nucleotides agree with TRBD1. Germline lookup yields CDR1 LNHDA and CDR2 SQIVND (reference sequence). The V and J ends lost 5 bases and 6 bases, in that order; junction bases with no gene match: 10. This CDR3 contains 16 residues.

This clone appeared many times. The rearrangement links TRBV6-1 to TRBJ1-3, with D unclear. The CDR3 is made up of 16 amino acids. Germline lookup yields CDR1 MNHNS and CDR2 SASEGT. Trimming stripped 1 base from V and 4 bases from J, with 14 bases between. CDR3 sequence: CASSEEDWVRGNTIYF. CDR3 bases: TGTGCCAGCAGTGAAGAGGACTGGGTTAGGGGAAACACCATATATTTT.

This clone was seen ten or more times. The rearrangement joins TRBV13 to TRBJ2-2, with 10 bases identical to TRBD1. V lost 1 base to trimming and J lost 5 bases; unmatched junction nucleotides: 22. Germline CDR1 is PRHDT and CDR2 is FYEKMQ (reference sequence). The CDR3 consists of 22 residues. The CDR3 DNA is TGTGCCAGCAGCTTAGTCCACCCCCCGGGACAGGGGACGTTAAAATCTACCGGGGAGCTGTTTTTT. Protein sequence: CASSLVHPPGQGTLKSTGELFF. Full variable domain (outside the CDR3, taken from reference TRBV13 and TRBJ2-2): AAGVIQSPRHLIKEKRETATLKCYPIPRHDTVYWYQQGPGQDPQFLISFYEKMQSDKGSIPDRFSAQQFSDYHSELNMSSLELGDSALYFCASSLVHPPGQGTLKSTGELFFGEGSRLTVL.

V gene TRBV19 combines with J gene TRBJ2-7, with 8 bases identical to TRBD1. J gave up 7 bases and V 5 bases, and 7 bases lay outside the gene matches. The CDR3 contains 13 residues. CDR1 is LNHDA, CDR2 SQIVND, per germline (reference sequence). This CDR3 reads CASSPQGALEQYF. The CDR3, as DNA: TGTGCCAGTAGTCCGCAGGGGGCGCTTGAGCAGTACTTC.

The rearrangement uses TRBV5-6 and TRBJ2-5; D remains unclear. The germline V and J ends were trimmed by 0 bases and 2 bases, with 14 bases remaining between them. The CDR3 is 16 residues long. The germline gives CDR1 SGHDT, CDR2 YYEEEE. Here the CDR3 reads CASSLEVRYQQETQYF. The CDR3 DNA reads as TGTGCCAGCAGCTTGGAAGTGAGGTACCAGCAAGAGACCCAGTACTTC.

The genes are TRBV5-1 and TRBJ2-6; D is perhaps TRBD1 (5 bases). CDR3 length: 18 amino acids. The V and J ends lost 5 bases and 2 bases respectively, with 20 bases between them. Germline V gene sequence: CDR1 SGHRS, CDR2 YFSETQ. The CDR3 spells CASRELRVAPAGANVLTF. The DNA for the CDR3 is TGCGCCAGCAGGGAACTCAGGGTCGCACCCGCTGGGGCCAACGTCCTGACTTTC. Complete variable domain (other parts from reference TRBV5-1 and TRBJ2-6): KAGVTQTPRYLIKTRGQQVTLSCSPISGHRSVSWYQQTPGQGLQFLFEYFSETQRNKGNFPGRFSGRQFSNSRSEMNVSTLELGDSALYLCASRELRVAPAGANVLTFGAGSRLTVL.

The V gene is TRBV28, the J gene TRBJ2-1; D perhaps matches TRBD1 (6 bases). Germline V gives CDR1 MDHEN, CDR2 SYDVKM. V was cut by 3 bases and J by 0 bases, with 12 bases left in between. This CDR3 has 16 amino acids. CDR3 DNA sequence: TGTGCCAGCAGTTTTAGGGGGTCGGGCTCCTACAATGAGCAGTTCTTC. It encodes CASSFRGSGSYNEQFF. The full variable domain, with the rest looked up from reference TRBV28 and TRBJ2-1, is DVKVTQSSRYLVKRTGEKVFLECVQDMDHENMFWYRQDPGLGLRLIYFSYDVKMKEKGDIPEGYSVSREKKERFSLILESASTNQTSMYLCASSFRGSGSYNEQFFGPGTRLTVL.

This chain links TRBV27 with TRBJ1-1, with a tentative D call TRBD1 (5 bases). In germline, CDR1 is MNHEY, CDR2 SMNVEV (reference sequence). V shed 1 base and J shed 2 bases, with 8 bases lying between them. The CDR3 is made up of 14 amino acids. The CDR3, as DNA: TGTGCCAGCAGTTTATGGGGGGGAAACACTGAAGCTTTCTTT. Translation gives CASSLWGGNTEAFF.

The chain uses TRBV19 and TRBJ1-1; D is uncertain. The CDR3 has 15 residues. The V end was cut by 6 bases, the J end by 0 bases, with 14 bases between. Per germline, CDR1 LNHDA and CDR2 SQIVND (reference sequence). The CDR3 DNA reads as TGTGCCAGTAGAAGCCCTCGGGTGGTGAACACTGAAGCTTTCTTT. This sequence encodes CASRSPRVVNTEAFF.

V gene TRBV27 combines with J gene TRBJ2-1, with D unresolved. Germline lookup yields CDR1 MNHEY and CDR2 SMNVEV (reference sequence). The CDR3 is made up of 15 amino acids. Trimming removed 3 bases from V and 4 bases from J, with 13 bases in between. The CDR3: CASSFSPPGYNEQFF. In DNA form, the CDR3 reads TGTGCCAGCAGTTTTTCCCCGCCCGGTTACAATGAGCAGTTCTTC.

This clone has a handful of counts. The chain combines TRBV28 with TRBJ1-2; TRBD1 aligns across 8 bases. This CDR3 comprises 15 residues. Germline V gives CDR1 MDHEN, CDR2 SYDVKM. V lost 11 bases, J lost 3 bases, and 14 bases stayed unmatched. This chain's CDR3 is CAGQIFTGGDYGYTF. The DNA of the CDR3 is TGTGCCGGACAGATTTTTACAGGGGGTGACTATGGCTACACCTTC.

The chain has TRBV7-2 and TRBJ2-7; 9 positions match TRBD1. The germline gives CDR1 SGHTA, CDR2 FQGNSA. This CDR3 is 14 amino acids long. V lost 4 bases, J lost 2 bases, and 3 bases stayed unmatched. CDR3 sequence (DNA): TGTGCCAGCAGCTCGACAGGGGGGCCCTACGAGCAGTACTTC. Its translation is CASSSTGGPYEQYF.

This chain connects TRBV6-5 to TRBJ2-1, with TRBD1 identical over 7 bases. The J segment lost 10 bases and the V segment lost 0 bases, leaving 9 bases of the junction unmatched. The CDR3 sequence is 15 residues long. CDR1 is MNHEY and CDR2 is SVGAGI in the germline V gene. In nucleotides, the CDR3 is TGTGCCAGCAGTTACTCGTTAGGGACAGCCCGCGAGCAGTTCTTC. Encoded protein: CASSYSLGTAREQFF.

The rearrangement links TRBV1 to TRBJ2-5; TRBD2, as called in the table, went unchecked against the DNA. TRBV1 is reported as a pseudogene. The length of the CDR3 is 13 residues. The CDR3: CTSSSPKRRTQYF. Written as DNA, the CDR3 is TGCACCAGCAGCTCTCCGAAGCGGCGGACCCAGTACTTC.

The rearrangement links TRBV7-3 to TRBJ2-1; 8 bases agree with TRBD2. In germline, CDR1 is SGHTA, CDR2 FQGTGA. The junction had 6 bases not matched to a gene; V was cut back by 2 bases and J by 3 bases. The CDR3 length is 16 residues. CDR3 sequence (DNA): TGTGCCAGCAGCTTACAGAGCGGGAGTATCTACAATGAGCAGTTCTTC. As protein: CASSLQSGSIYNEQFF.

The chain couples TRBV5-1 to TRBJ2-1; the D is unclear. Between the trimmed V and J ends, which lost 4 bases and 1 base, there was a span of 15 bases. This CDR3 is 16 amino acids long. The germline CDR1 and CDR2 sequences are SGHRS and YFSETQ. DNA for the CDR3: TGCGCCAGCAGCCGATCGCTGGCCTCGTCCTACAATGAGCAGTTCTTC. This translates into CASSRSLASSYNEQFF.

The rearrangement uses TRBV11-1 and TRBJ2-3; 7 bases map to TRBD1. V shed 5 bases, J shed 2 bases, and the junction held 7 bases outside the gene matches. Germline CDR1 and CDR2: SGHAT and FQDESV (reference sequence). This CDR3 has 15 amino acids. The CDR3 here is CASSKNRGLTDTQYF. The CDR3 bases are TGTGCCAGCAGCAAAAACAGGGGCCTCACAGATACGCAGTATTTT. Looking up the rest from reference TRBV11-1 and TRBJ2-3 gives the full variable domain: EAEVAQSPRYKITEKSQAVAFWCDPISGHATLYWYRQILGQGPELLVQFQDESVVDDSQLPKDRFSAERLKGVDSTLKIQPAELGDSAMYLCASSKNRGLTDTQYFGPGTRLTVL.

The chain links TRBV19 to TRBJ2-2, with 7 bases identical to TRBD2. This CDR3 spans 15 amino acids. After removal of 3 bases from V and 7 bases from J, the junction contained 8 bases not matched to a gene. Germline V gene sequence: CDR1 LNHDA, CDR2 SQIVND (reference sequence). The CDR3: CASSISRGSIGELFF. As DNA, the CDR3 is TGTGCCAGTAGTATTAGTCGCGGGAGCATCGGGGAGCTGTTTTTT.

This chain links TRBV5-5 with TRBJ1-4; D may be TRBD1 (5 bases). Germline V gene lookup returns CDR1 SGHKS and CDR2 YYEKEE (reference sequence). Trimming removed 0 bases at V and 3 bases at J, with 9 bases between. There are 15 residues in the CDR3. The CDR3 nucleotides are TGTGCCAGCAGCTTGGATCCAGGGCCTAATGAAAAACTGTTTTTT. Its protein is CASSLDPGPNEKLFF.

The chain is built from TRBV27 and TRBJ1-2, with TRBD1 matching over 12 bases. J was trimmed by 6 bases and V by 2 bases; bases with no gene match: 7. Germline V gives CDR1 MNHEY, CDR2 SMNVEV (reference sequence). This CDR3 region has 16 residues. The CDR3 DNA is TGTGCCAGCAGTTTAACGGGGACAGGGGGCGAGGATGGCTACACCTTC. It encodes CASSLTGTGGEDGYTF.

This chain joins TRBV28 and TRBJ2-1; TRBD1 matches at 10 bases. The ends lost 5 bases at V and 4 bases at J; junction bases unmatched: 8. The length of the CDR3 is 16 residues. CDR1 is MDHEN, CDR2 SYDVKM, per germline. The CDR3 sequence: CASSPHRGQGYNEQFF. In nucleotides, the CDR3 is TGTGCCAGCAGTCCCCACCGGGGACAGGGGTACAATGAGCAGTTCTTC.